The 27 T cell receptor beta chains below were found in one sample sequenced in a study of cytomegalovirus exposure and HLA in healthy donors. The PCR made use of 60 Vbeta and 13 Jbeta primers. Clones were read by immunoSEQ multiplex PCR, and TCRdb kept only the in-frame ones, dropping some. Altogether about 150,000 clones are present, 65% to 85% being singletons, with the ten largest covering 3% to 4%. Source material: PBMCs. Receptors originate from a male donor in good health and CMV-seronegative.

J is TRBJ2-7 and V is TRBV20-1; D gene ambiguous. Germline CDR1 is DFQATT and CDR2 is SNEGSKA (reference sequence). The V and J ends lost 8 bases and 6 bases respectively, with 11 bases between them. The CDR3 consists of 10 residues. The DNA of the CDR3 is TGCAGTCCCTTTCTGGCCGAGCAGTACTTC. As protein: CSPFLAEQYF.

J is TRBJ1-5 and V is TRBV19; D call uncertain. Per the germline V gene, CDR1 is LNHDA and CDR2 is SQIVND (reference sequence). V lost 3 bases, J lost 5 bases, and 8 bases lay in between. The CDR3 runs to 13 residues. The CDR3 DNA is TGTGCCAGTAGTATTCAGGTTGATCAGCCCCAGCATTTT. Translation: CASSIQVDQPQHF.

The gene calls are TRBV6-5 and TRBJ1-6; no firm D call. This CDR3 region has 14 residues. Trimming took off 5 bases at V and 7 bases at J, with 12 bases between the two ends. Germline V gene data show CDR1 as MNHEY and CDR2 as SVGAGI. The CDR3 DNA is TGTGCCAGCAGTCGGGCTGCGGGGAATTCACCCCTCCACTTT. The encoded protein is CASSRAAGNSPLHF.

This rearrangement joins TRBV5-8 to TRBJ1-2, with 8 bases fitting TRBD1. The V gene end was trimmed by 4 bases and the J gene end by 3 bases; junction bases not matched to a gene: 11. The germline gives CDR1 SGHTS, CDR2 YDEGEE. This CDR3 region has 16 residues. Here the CDR3 DNA reads TGTGCCAGCAGCCTCCTTGGACAGGGACCCTACTATGGCTACACCTTC. Encoded protein: CASSLLGQGPYYGYTF.

The chain couples TRBV6-1 to TRBJ1-2; D possibly corresponds to TRBD1 (5 bases). V lost 1 base and J lost 5, with 14 bases in between. The CDR3 has 15 residues. Germline values: CDR1 MNHNS, CDR2 SASEGT. CDR3 DNA: TGTGCCAGCAGTGAAGGCGGGGGTTTGAGATATGGCTACACCTTC. The encoded protein is CASSEGGGLRYGYTF.

For this clone: The same CDR3 can be traced to other DNA sequences in this sample. The CDR3 spells CASSPLFYTGELFF. The CDR3 DNA is TGTGCCAGTAGCCCCCTATTTTACACCGGGGAGCTGTTTTTT. The gene calls are TRBV19 and TRBJ2-2, with unresolved D. Germline V gives CDR1 LNHDA, CDR2 SQIVND (reference sequence). The ends were cut back, 6 bases at V and 3 bases at J, with 11 bases in the middle. The CDR3 length is 14 residues.

The gene calls are TRBV11-2 and TRBJ2-3, with TRBD1 matching 10 bases. Trimming removed 5 bases from V and 2 bases from J; junction bases left unmatched: 10. CDR1 SGHAT and CDR2 FQNNGV come from the germline V gene. The CDR3 sequence is 17 residues long. Here the CDR3 DNA reads TGTGCCAGCAGCCCCAGGACCGGGACAGGGGCCACAGATACGCAGTATTTT. This encodes CASSPRTGTGATDTQYF.

The CDR3 DNA reads TGTGCCAGCAGCCAGCGGGGATTAAACAATGAGCAGTTCTTC. Its translation: CASSQRGLNNEQFF. J is TRBJ2-1 and V is TRBV7-2; TRBD2 matches at 7 bases. This CDR3 has 14 amino acids. After removal of 5 bases from V and 5 bases from J, the junction contained 6 bases not matched to a gene. The germline V gene has CDR1 SGHTA and CDR2 FQGNSA.

The V and J genes are TRBV28 and TRBJ2-2; 10 nucleotides line up with TRBD1. The CDR3 is made up of 17 amino acids. CDR1 and CDR2 (germline): MDHEN, SYDVKM. J was trimmed by 4 bases and V by 5 bases; bases with no gene match: 10. In DNA, the CDR3 is TGTGCCAGCAGTCCCCGGGACAGGGGCCGTGCCACCGGGGAGCTGTTTTTT. This sequence encodes CASSPRDRGRATGELFF.

The chain is built from TRBV2 and TRBJ2-2, with D hard to call. Trimming cost V 6 bases and J 1 base, with 9 bases left between them. The length of the CDR3 is 14 residues. Looked up from germline, CDR1 is SNHLY and CDR2 is FYNNEI. The CDR3 nucleotides read TGTGCCAGCAGGCTGAGTAGGAACACCGGGGAGCTGTTTTTT. It specifies CASRLSRNTGELFF.

V and J are TRBV18 and TRBJ2-3; 8 bases agree with TRBD2. V was clipped by 4 bases and J by 4 bases; unmatched bases: 7. CDR1 KGHSH and CDR2 LQKENI come from the germline V gene. The CDR3 totals 15 residues. The CDR3 is CASSRTGGGADTQYF. The CDR3 bases are TGTGCCAGCTCACGTACCGGGGGGGGCGCAGATACGCAGTATTTT.

The chain carries TRBV9 and TRBJ2-1, with TRBD2 matching 10 bases. The CDR3 is 16 amino acids. Germline CDR1 SGDLS, CDR2 YYNGEE. V lost 4 bases, J lost 5 bases, and 9 bases stayed unmatched. The CDR3 nucleotides are TGTGCCAGCAGCAATAATCGACTAGCGGGTAACAATGAGCAGTTCTTC. It is translated as CASSNNRLAGNNEQFF.

The DNA for the CDR3 is TGTGCCAGCACCCTAGGGACTAGCGGGGACAATGAGCAGTTCTTC. It translates to CASTLGTSGDNEQFF. This sequence joins TRBV28 and TRBJ2-1, with TRBD2 matching over 13 bases. Trimming cost V 7 bases and J 5 bases; bases outside gene matches: 5. Germline assignment: CDR1 MDHEN and CDR2 SYDVKM. The CDR3 contains 15 residues.

V is TRBV28 and J is TRBJ1-2; tentative D call: TRBD1 (6 bases). Looked up from germline, CDR1 is MDHEN and CDR2 is SYDVKM. CDR3 length equals 13 residues. V lost 7 bases, J lost 3 bases, and 12 bases lay in between. The CDR3 loop reads CASNGGQDYGYTF. The CDR3 bases are TGTGCCAGCAACGGGGGGCAGGACTATGGCTACACCTTC.

This chain joins TRBV5-6 and TRBJ2-7, with D perhaps matching TRBD2 (6 bases). Germline V gene lookup returns CDR1 SGHDT and CDR2 YYEEEE. This CDR3 is built from 14 residues. V shed 3 bases and J shed 0 bases, with 10 bases lying between them. CDR3 nucleotide sequence: TGTGCCAGCAGCTCGGGACTTAGCTCCTACGAGCAGTACTTC. This sequence encodes CASSSGLSSYEQYF.

The chain employs TRBV18 and TRBJ2-7; D gene ambiguous. Trimming cost V 1 base and J 0 bases, with 4 bases left between them. The CDR3 is 13 residues long. Germline CDR1 reads KGHSH; CDR2 reads LQKENI. The CDR3: CASSPQSSYEQYF. The CDR3 DNA follows: TGTGCCAGCTCACCACAGAGCTCCTACGAGCAGTACTTC.

V and J are TRBV9 and TRBJ2-3, with a possible D match to TRBD1 (5 bases). The CDR3 spans 16 residues. Deletions cut 3 bases from V and 0 bases from J, with 14 bases between. Looked up from germline, CDR1 is SGDLS and CDR2 is YYNGEE. Written as DNA, the CDR3 is TGTGCCAGCAGCGCTCCCGGACATTCTAGCACAGATACGCAGTATTTT. This encodes CASSAPGHSSTDTQYF.

V usage is TRBV6-5 and J usage is TRBJ1-3; 8 bases line up with TRBD1. Unmatched junction bases numbered 7, after V lost 7 bases and J lost 2 bases. Germline values: CDR1 MNHEY, CDR2 SVGAGI. The CDR3 length is 15 residues. The CDR3 loop is CASTYGQGPGNTIYF. The CDR3, as DNA: TGTGCCAGCACCTACGGACAGGGACCTGGAAACACCATATATTTT.

The chain links TRBV11-1 to TRBJ2-7; the match to TRBD1 covers 11 bases. V was clipped by 4 bases and J by 7 bases; unmatched bases: 9. Per germline, CDR1 SGHAT and CDR2 FQDESV (reference sequence). The CDR3 length is 15 residues. The CDR3 bases are TGTGCCAGCAGCTCCCCCGGGACAGGGGGGAGGGAGCAGTACTTC. It encodes CASSSPGTGGREQYF. Together with reference TRBV11-1 and TRBJ2-7, the CDR3 gives the full variable domain: EAEVAQSPRYKITEKSQAVAFWCDPISGHATLYWYRQILGQGPELLVQFQDESVVDDSQLPKDRFSAERLKGVDSTLKIQPAELGDSAMYLCASSSPGTGGREQYFGPGTRLTVT.

V is TRBV7-6 and J is TRBJ1-2, with 10 bases matching TRBD1. With 4 bases clipped from V and 8 bases from J, the junction kept 4 bases outside the gene matches. The CDR3 is 13 residues long. From germline, CDR1 is SGHVS and CDR2 FNYEAQ. Here the CDR3 DNA reads TGTGCCAGCAGCTCCGGGACAGGGGAGGGCTACACCTTC. Residues: CASSSGTGEGYTF.

The genes are TRBV30 and TRBJ1-1; possible D gene TRBD1, 5 bases. Germline loops: CDR1 GTSNPN, CDR2 SVGIG (reference sequence). This CDR3 has 13 residues. Trimming took 2 bases from V and 6 from J, leaving 13 bases between them. DNA for the CDR3: TGTGCCTGGAGTTGGGGATCGGGGGCTGAAGCTTTCTTT. It encodes CAWSWGSGAEAFF.

The table lists this clone with a count of one. V gene TRBV27 combines with J gene TRBJ1-1; weak D call: TRBD1 (6 bases). Trimming pared 4 bases from V and 4 bases from J, leaving 13 bases between. The CDR3 extends over 14 amino acids. Germline CDR1 reads MNHEY; CDR2 reads SMNVEV (reference sequence). The CDR3 loop is CASSWLGGATEAFF. CDR3 DNA sequence: TGTGCCAGCAGTTGGTTAGGGGGTGCCACTGAAGCTTTCTTT.

For the CDR3, the DNA is TGTGCCAGCAGCCAAGAGGTCTCCAGAGGCGAGCAGTACTTC. It is translated as CASSQEVSRGEQYF. V gene TRBV14 combines with J gene TRBJ2-7; unclear D gene. The germline CDR1 and CDR2 sequences are SGHDN and FVKESK. CDR3 length: 14 amino acids. V was cut by 0 bases and J by 6 bases, with 12 bases left in between.

This chain links TRBV2 with TRBJ2-1, with 7 bases lining up with TRBD2. V shed 8 bases, J shed 7 bases, and the junction held 17 bases outside the gene matches. CDR3 length: 16 amino acids. The V gene's germline CDR1 is SNHLY and CDR2 FYNNEI. The DNA of the CDR3 is TGTGCCAGCCTGTCACCTGGCGGGGGACCGAGGAATGAGCAGTTCTTC. Translating it yields CASLSPGGGPRNEQFF. Full variable domain (outside the CDR3, taken from reference TRBV2 and TRBJ2-1): EPEVTQTPSHQVTQMGQEVILRCVPISNHLYFYWYRQILGQKVEFLVSFYNNEISEKSEIFDDQFSVERPDGSNFTLKIRSTKLEDSAMYFCASLSPGGGPRNEQFFGPGTRLTVL.

The CDR3 DNA is TGTGCCAGCAGCTTAGGGGGACAGGGGAACACCGGGGAGCTGTTTTTT. It yields the protein CASSLGGQGNTGELFF. The gene calls are TRBV7-3 and TRBJ2-2; the match to TRBD1 covers 9 bases. The V and J ends lost 2 bases and 1 base, in that order; junction bases with no gene match: 2. The germline V gene has CDR1 SGHTA and CDR2 FQGTGA. This CDR3 contains 16 residues. Based on the CDR3 plus reference TRBV7-3 and TRBJ2-2, the full variable domain is GAGVSQTPSNKVTEKGKYVELRCDPISGHTALYWYRQSLGQGPEFLIYFQGTGAADDSGLPNDRFFAVRPEGSVSTLKIQRTERGDSAVYLCASSLGGQGNTGELFFGEGSRLTVL.

The chain couples TRBV29-1 to TRBJ1-1, with TRBD1 identical over 8 bases. This CDR3 has 12 residues. J was trimmed by 6 bases and V by 6 bases; bases with no gene match: 6. Germline CDR1 and CDR2: SQVTM and ANQGSEA. The chain's CDR3 is CSVTVQGAEAFF. CDR3 nucleotides: TGCAGCGTCACCGTACAGGGGGCTGAAGCTTTCTTT. The entire variable domain, with the rest obtained from reference TRBV29-1 and TRBJ1-1, is as follows: SAVISQKPSRDICQRGTSLTIQCQVDSQVTMMFWYRQQPGQSLTLIATANQGSEATYESGFVIDKFPISRPNLTFSTLTVSNMSPEDSSIYLCSVTVQGAEAFFGQGTRLTVV.

The J gene is TRBJ1-3, the V gene TRBV7-9; the match to TRBD1 covers 7 bases. Germline CDR1 reads SEHNR; CDR2 reads FQNEAQ (reference sequence). CDR3 length: 17 amino acids. The trim removed 5 bases at V and 2 bases at J, leaving 12 bases unmatched. This chain's CDR3 is CASSPNRSTGTGNTIYF. CDR3 DNA sequence: TGTGCCAGCAGCCCCAATCGCTCGACAGGGACTGGAAACACCATATATTTT. Complete variable domain (other parts from reference TRBV7-9 and TRBJ1-3): DTGVSQNPRHKITKRGQNVTFRCDPISEHNRLYWYRQTLGQGPEFLTYFQNEAQLEKSRLLSDRFSAERPKGSFSTLEIQRTEQGDSAMYLCASSPNRSTGTGNTIYFGEGSWLTVV.